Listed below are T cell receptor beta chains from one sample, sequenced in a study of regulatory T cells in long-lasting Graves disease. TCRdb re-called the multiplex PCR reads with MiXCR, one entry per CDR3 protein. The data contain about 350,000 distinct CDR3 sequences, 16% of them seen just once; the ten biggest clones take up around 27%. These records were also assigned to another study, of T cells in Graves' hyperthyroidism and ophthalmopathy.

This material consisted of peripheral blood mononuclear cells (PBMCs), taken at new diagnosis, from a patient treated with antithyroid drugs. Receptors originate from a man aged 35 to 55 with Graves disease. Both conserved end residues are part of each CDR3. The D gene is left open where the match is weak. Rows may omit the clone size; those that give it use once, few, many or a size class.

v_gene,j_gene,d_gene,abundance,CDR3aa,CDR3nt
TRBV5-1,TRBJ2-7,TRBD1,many,CASSLVSGGAGEQYF,TGCGCCAGCAGCTTGGTCTCAGGGGGCGCCGGCGAGCAGTACTTC
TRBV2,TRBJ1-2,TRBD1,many,CASSETGGNYGYTF,TGTGCCAGCAGTGAAACAGGGGGCAACTATGGCTACACCTTC
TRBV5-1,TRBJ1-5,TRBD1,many,CASSSSAQDRGPYCDQPQHF,TGCGCCAGCAGCTCCTCCGCCCAAGACAGGGGTCCCTACTGCGATCAGCCCCAGCATTTT
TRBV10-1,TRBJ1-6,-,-,CASSESRRGTLHF,TGCGCCAGCAGTGAGTCGAGGAGGGGCACCCTCCACTTT
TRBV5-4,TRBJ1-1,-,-,CASSLYHGVDTEAFF,TGTGCCAGCAGCTTGTATCACGGAGTGGACACTGAAGCTTTCTTT
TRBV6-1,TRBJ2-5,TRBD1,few,CASSRRPQGARETQYF,TGTGCCAGCAGTCGCAGGCCGCAGGGGGCGCGGGAGACCCAGTACTTC
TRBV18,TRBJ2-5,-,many,CASSPFGPQETQYF,TGTGCCAGCTCACCATTTGGCCCGCAGGAGACCCAGTACTTC
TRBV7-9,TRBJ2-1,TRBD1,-,CASSDRDSNDAQFF,TGTGCCAGCAGCGACCGGGACAGCAATGATGCGCAGTTCTTC
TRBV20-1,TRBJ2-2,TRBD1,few,CSARDSRQGAYTGELFF,TGCAGTGCTAGAGATTCCCGACAGGGGGCCTACACCGGGGAGCTGTTTTTT
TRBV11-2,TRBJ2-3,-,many,CASSPDQGWTDTQYF,TGTGCCAGCAGCCCCGACCAGGGGTGGACAGATACGCAGTATTTT
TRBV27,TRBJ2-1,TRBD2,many,CASSLWTSGNYNEQFF,TGTGCCAGCAGTTTATGGACTAGCGGGAACTACAATGAGCAGTTCTTC
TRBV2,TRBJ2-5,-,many,CASKGQGLETQYF,TGTGCCAGCAAGGGACAAGGTTTAGAGACCCAGTACTTC
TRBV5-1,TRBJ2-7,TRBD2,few,CASSLIGWSSGSYEQYF,TGCGCCAGCAGCTTGATAGGATGGTCTAGCGGCTCCTACGAGCAGTACTTC
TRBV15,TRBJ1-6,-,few,CATSRDRSGRSSPLHF,TGTGCCACCAGCAGAGATAGGTCAGGGAGATCTTCACCCCTCCACTTT
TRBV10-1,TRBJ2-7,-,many,CASSPGRLAYEQYF,TGCGCCAGCTCCCCCGGCAGATTAGCCTACGAGCAGTACTTC
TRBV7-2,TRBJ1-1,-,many,CASSFQGPGTEAFF,TGTGCCAGCAGCTTTCAGGGACCGGGCACTGAAGCTTTCTTT
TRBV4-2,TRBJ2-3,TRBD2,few,CASSQADSGGPETDTQYF,TGTGCCAGCAGCCAAGCGGATAGCGGGGGGCCAGAGACAGATACGCAGTATTTT
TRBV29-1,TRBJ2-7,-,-,CSVGWRGGLAGYEQYF,TGCAGCGTTGGGTGGAGGGGGGGTCTGGCGGGCTACGAGCAGTACTTC
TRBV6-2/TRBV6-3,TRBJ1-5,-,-,CASSYYPGQDQPQHF,TGTGCCAGCAGTTACTACCCAGGGCAGGATCAGCCCCAGCATTTT
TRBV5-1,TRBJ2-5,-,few,CASSLVPGEETQYF,TGCGCCAGCAGCTTGGTCCCGGGAGAGGAGACCCAGTACTTC
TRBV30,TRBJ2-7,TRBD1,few,CAWSGPGDRVHEQYF,TGTGCCTGGAGTGGGCCGGGGGACAGGGTCCACGAGCAGTACTTC
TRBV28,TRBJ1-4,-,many,CASSPPGVHEKLFF,TGTGCCAGCAGCCCCCCAGGGGTCCATGAAAAACTGTTTTTT